Below are 16 T cell receptor beta chains sequenced from a single sample in a study of T cell responses to AZD1222 COVID-19 vaccine. Some clones are missing from TCRdb's copy, which holds only in-frame ones; the method was immunoSEQ multiplex PCR. This table has about 110,000 clones, roughly 87% appearing once. Sequenced material: peripheral blood, taken 28 days after the second AZD1222 dose. These receptors were collected from an adult who received the AZD1222 COVID-19 vaccine.

This rearrangement joins TRBV9 to TRBJ2-1; 9 nucleotides match TRBD2. Trimming removed 3 bases from V and 2 bases from J; junction bases left unmatched: 12. The CDR3 covers 18 residues. CDR1 and CDR2 from the germline V gene are SGDLS and YYNGEE. The CDR3 region is CASSGLTPGLATYNEQFF. DNA for the CDR3: TGTGCCAGCAGCGGCTTAACCCCCGGACTAGCGACCTACAATGAGCAGTTCTTC. The full variable domain, its missing parts supplied by reference TRBV9 and TRBJ2-1, is DSGVTQTPKHLITATGQRVTLRCSPRSGDLSVYWYQQSLDQGLQFLIQYYNGEERAKGNILERFSAQQFPDLHSELNLSSLELGDSALYFCASSGLTPGLATYNEQFFGPGTRLTVL.

The gene calls are TRBV6-5 and TRBJ1-4; D gene unclear. From germline, CDR1 is MNHEY and CDR2 SVGAGI. The V gene lost 9 bases and the J gene lost 0 bases, with 5 bases spanning the gap. The CDR3 runs to 12 residues. CDR3 nucleotide sequence: TGTGCCAGTGAAACAACTAATGAAAAACTGTTTTTT. It translates to CASETTNEKLFF.

The chain joins TRBV4-1 to TRBJ2-5; 12 bases match TRBD1. CDR1 MGHRA and CDR2 YSYEKL come from the germline V gene. V lost 4 bases, J lost 1 base, and 7 bases stayed unmatched. This CDR3 has 17 residues. DNA for the CDR3: TGCGCCAGCAGCCCAAGGGACAGGGGGCGCCTCCAAGAGACCCAGTACTTC. It yields the protein CASSPRDRGRLQETQYF.

The chain uses TRBV3-1 (or the pseudogene TRBV3-2) and TRBJ1-1, with D possibly being TRBD1 (5 bases). Trimming removed 4 bases from V and 7 bases from J, with 13 bases in between. CDR1 and CDR2 (germline): LGHDT, YNNKEL (reference sequence). The length of the CDR3 is 13 residues. CDR3 sequence: CASSPTGSDEAFF. The CDR3 nucleotides read TGTGCCAGCAGCCCAACAGGTAGCGATGAAGCTTTCTTT.

The chain combines TRBV2 with TRBJ2-5; D ambiguous. The CDR3 runs to 13 residues. Germline V lookup: CDR1 SNHLY, CDR2 FYNNEI. The V gene lost 3 bases and the J gene lost 3 bases, with 8 bases spanning the gap. The CDR3 sequence: CASSEFTEETQYF. DNA of the CDR3: TGTGCCAGCAGTGAGTTTACAGAAGAGACCCAGTACTTC. Full variable domain (rest looked up from reference TRBV2 and TRBJ2-5): EPEVTQTPSHQVTQMGQEVILRCVPISNHLYFYWYRQILGQKVEFLVSFYNNEISEKSEIFDDQFSVERPDGSNFTLKIRSTKLEDSAMYFCASSEFTEETQYFGPGTRLLVL.

The chain carries TRBV5-1 and TRBJ1-1; possibly TRBD1 for D (6 bases). From germline, CDR1 is SGHRS and CDR2 YFSETQ. The CDR3 has 14 amino acids. Trimming pared 3 bases from V and 6 bases from J, leaving 15 bases between. CDR3 coding DNA: TGCGCCAGCAGCTCTAGCAGGGGCGAGGCTGAAGCTTTCTTT. It translates to CASSSSRGEAEAFF.

This clone was observed once. The chain couples TRBV4-1 to TRBJ2-5; 7 bases are a match to TRBD1. V gave up 6 bases and J gave up 2 bases; unmatched junction bases: 6. The CDR3 spans 14 residues. CDR1 is MGHRA and CDR2 is YSYEKL in the germline V gene. CDR3 sequence (DNA): TGCGCCAGCAGGTCCGTGACAGGGCAAGAGACCCAGTACTTC. Its translation: CASRSVTGQETQYF.

The V call is TRBV25-1, the J call TRBJ1-1; the match to TRBD1 covers 8 bases. The CDR3 has 14 amino acids. The trim removed 4 bases at V and 4 bases at J, leaving 5 bases unmatched. Looked up from germline, CDR1 is MGHDK and CDR2 is SYGVNS. CDR3 nucleotides: TGTGCCAGCAGTGTTGAGGACAGGGCCACTGAAGCTTTCTTT. The encoded protein is CASSVEDRATEAFF. The full variable domain, with the rest looked up from reference TRBV25-1 and TRBJ1-1, is EADIYQTPRYLVIGTGKKITLECSQTMGHDKMYWYQQDPGMELHLIHYSYGVNSTEKGDLSSESTVSRIRTEHFPLTLESARPSHTSQYLCASSVEDRATEAFFGQGTRLTVV.

This chain uses TRBV7-2 with TRBJ2-2; TRBD1 matches 7 bases. The CDR3 is 15 amino acids. Germline V gives CDR1 SGHTA, CDR2 FQGNSA. The ends lost 4 bases at V and 2 bases at J; junction bases unmatched: 4. The CDR3 nucleotides read TGTGCCAGCAGCTCCCGGGACAGTAACACCGGGGAGCTGTTTTTT. It yields the protein CASSSRDSNTGELFF.

The chain joins TRBV19 to TRBJ2-3, with D unclear. V lost 7 bases and J lost 1, with 27 bases in between. The germline CDR1 and CDR2 sequences are LNHDA and SQIVND (reference sequence). The CDR3 totals 19 residues. The CDR3 protein is CASTPTPTRGPIRTDTQYF. CDR3 nucleotide sequence: TGTGCCAGTACCCCGACCCCGACTCGCGGTCCTATTCGCACAGATACGCAGTATTTT.

The chain combines TRBV19 with TRBJ1-1, with 7 bases matching TRBD1. J was trimmed by 0 bases and V by 7 bases; bases with no gene match: 14. Germline assignment: CDR1 LNHDA and CDR2 SQIVND (reference sequence). The CDR3 is 17 residues long. CDR3 in DNA: TGTGCCAGTACCAAAGGGACAGCCCGTCGGATGAACACTGAAGCTTTCTTT. Translating gives CASTKGTARRMNTEAFF.

The sample holds a few counts of this clone. The rearrangement uses TRBV5-8 and TRBJ1-3; D remains ambiguous. Germline-derived CDR1 and CDR2 are SGHTS and YDEGEE. The CDR3 has 16 residues. V gave up 0 bases and J gave up 0 bases, with 10 bases separating them. The CDR3, as DNA: TGTGCCAGCAGCTTGGGTACAGCGAGCTCTGGAAACACCATATATTTT. The encoded protein is CASSLGTASSGNTIYF.

The chain is built from TRBV7-9 and TRBJ1-2, with TRBD1 matching over 12 bases. CDR3 length: 16 residues. After removal of 3 bases from V and 8 bases from J, the junction contained 10 bases not matched to a gene. Germline CDR1 reads SEHNR; CDR2 reads FQNEAQ (reference sequence). The CDR3 protein is CASSFRPGQGADGYTF. The CDR3 DNA is TGTGCCAGCAGCTTCCGCCCGGGACAGGGGGCTGACGGCTACACCTTC.

Worth noting for this clone: At one boundary the junction diverges from the germline segment, which might be a read error. The chain employs TRBV7-9 and TRBJ1-4, with D perhaps matching TRBD1 (6 bases). The CDR3 runs to 14 residues. From germline, CDR1 is SEHNR and CDR2 FQNEAQ (reference sequence). CDR3 DNA: TGTGCCAGCAGCGGAGGGGACAATCAAGCAAGGCCCGAATTT. Protein sequence: CASSGGDNQARPEF.

This clone was counted once. The chain couples TRBV12-2 to TRBJ2-6. TRBV12-2 is noted as a pseudogene. This CDR3 region has 20 residues. The CDR3 nucleotides read TGTGCAAGTCGCTTAAAGTGGGGACCCTACCGGCACTCTGGGGCCAACGTCCTGACTTTC. It translates to CASRLKWGPYRHSGANVLTF.

In this sample, this clone turned up once. V gene TRBV12-3 or TRBV12-4 combines with J gene TRBJ2-5; D is undetermined. The CDR3 spans 12 residues. V shed 6 bases and J shed 1 base, with 6 bases lying between them. The CDR3 loop reads CASSRPQETQYF. The CDR3 DNA reads as TGTGCCAGCAGCAGACCCCAAGAGACCCAGTACTTC.